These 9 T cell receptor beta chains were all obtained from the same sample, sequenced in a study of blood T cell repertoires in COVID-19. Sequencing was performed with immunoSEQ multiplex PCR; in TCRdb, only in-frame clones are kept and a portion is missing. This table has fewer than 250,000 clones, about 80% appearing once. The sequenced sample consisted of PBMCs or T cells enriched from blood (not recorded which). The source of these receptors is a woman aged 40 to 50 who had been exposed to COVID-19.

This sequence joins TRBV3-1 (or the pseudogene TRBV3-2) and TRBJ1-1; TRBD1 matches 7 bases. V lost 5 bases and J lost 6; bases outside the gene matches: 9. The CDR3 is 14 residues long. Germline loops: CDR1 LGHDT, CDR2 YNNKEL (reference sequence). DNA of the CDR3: TGTGCCAGCAGCGCCCGGACAGGCGACTCTGAAGCTTTCTTT. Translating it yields CASSARTGDSEAFF.

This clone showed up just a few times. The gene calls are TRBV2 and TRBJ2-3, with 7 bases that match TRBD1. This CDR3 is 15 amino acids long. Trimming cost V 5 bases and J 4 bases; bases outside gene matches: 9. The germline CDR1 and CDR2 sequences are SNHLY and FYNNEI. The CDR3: CASSRDGQDADTQYF. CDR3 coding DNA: TGTGCCAGCAGTCGAGACGGACAGGACGCAGATACGCAGTATTTT.

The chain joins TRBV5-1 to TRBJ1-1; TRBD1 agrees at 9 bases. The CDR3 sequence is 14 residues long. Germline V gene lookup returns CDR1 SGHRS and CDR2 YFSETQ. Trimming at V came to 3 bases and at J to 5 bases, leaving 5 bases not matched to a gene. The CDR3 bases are TGCGCCAGCAGCTGGACAGGGGAAGGGACTGAAGCTTTCTTT. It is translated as CASSWTGEGTEAFF.

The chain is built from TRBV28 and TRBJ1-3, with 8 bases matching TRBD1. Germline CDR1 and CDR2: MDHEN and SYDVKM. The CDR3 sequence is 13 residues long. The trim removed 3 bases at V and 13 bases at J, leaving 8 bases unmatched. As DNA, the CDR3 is TGTGCCAGCAGTTTGCCCGAAGGACAGGGTATATATTTT. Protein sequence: CASSLPEGQGIYF.

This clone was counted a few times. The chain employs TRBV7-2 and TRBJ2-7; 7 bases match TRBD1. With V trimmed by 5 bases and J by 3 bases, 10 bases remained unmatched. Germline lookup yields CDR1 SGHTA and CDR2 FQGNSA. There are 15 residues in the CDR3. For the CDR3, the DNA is TGTGCCAGCAGCCCTCCTCCCGGGACAGTCTACGAGCAGTACTTC. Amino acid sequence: CASSPPPGTVYEQYF.

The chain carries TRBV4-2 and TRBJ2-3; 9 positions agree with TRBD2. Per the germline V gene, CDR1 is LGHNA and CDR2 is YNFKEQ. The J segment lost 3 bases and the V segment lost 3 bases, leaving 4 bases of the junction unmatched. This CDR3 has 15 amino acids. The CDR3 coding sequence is TGTGCCAGCAGCCACGGCGGGGGGGTAACAGATACGCAGTATTTT. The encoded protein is CASSHGGGVTDTQYF.

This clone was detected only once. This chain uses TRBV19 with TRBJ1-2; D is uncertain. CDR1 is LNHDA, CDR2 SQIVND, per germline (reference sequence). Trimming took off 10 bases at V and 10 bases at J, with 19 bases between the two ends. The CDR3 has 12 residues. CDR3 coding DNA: TGTGCCACCGCCCTGGGCCCTCTGTTCTACACCTTC. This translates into CATALGPLFYTF.

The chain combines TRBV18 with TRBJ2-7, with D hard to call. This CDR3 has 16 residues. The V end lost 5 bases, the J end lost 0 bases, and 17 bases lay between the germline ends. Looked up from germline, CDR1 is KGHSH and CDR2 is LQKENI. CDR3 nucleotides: TGTGCCAGCTCATCCCCCCAGGCGACAAACTCCTACGAGCAGTACTTC. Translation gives CASSSPQATNSYEQYF.

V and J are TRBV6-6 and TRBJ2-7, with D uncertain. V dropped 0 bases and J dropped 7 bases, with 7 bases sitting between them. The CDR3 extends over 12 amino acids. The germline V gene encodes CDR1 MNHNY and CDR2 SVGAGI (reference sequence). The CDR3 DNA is TGTGCCAGCAGTTACTCTGTCCTGGAGCAGTACTTC. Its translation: CASSYSVLEQYF.